This is a list of T cell receptor beta chains from one sample in a study of somatic mutations in cytotoxic T cells in rheumatoid arthritis. Here immunoSEQ multiplex PCR was the method, and the copy in TCRdb shows in-frame clones only, minus some. In the table there are roughly 16,000 clones, around 80% of which are singletons. Material for sequencing was CD8+ T cells sorted from blood. These receptors were taken from an adult with rheumatoid arthritis. CDR3s include the opening cysteine and the closing phenylalanine or tryptophan. The D gene is left open where the match is weak. Expanded clones get a size class; other rows say once, few or many, or leave the size out.

cdr3_aa cdr3_nt clone_size j_call v_call d_call
CASSVGQYARAYEQYF TGTGCCAGCAGTGTCGGACAGTACGCTCGAGCCTACGAGCAGTACTTC once TRBJ2-7 TRBV6-1 .
CASSPPGQYSGANVLTF TGTGCCAGCAGTCCTCCGGGACAGTATTCTGGGGCCAACGTCCTGACTTTC . TRBJ2-6 TRBV7-9 TRBD1
CASSSNTGELFF TGTGCCAGTAGCTCAAACACCGGGGAGCTGTTTTTT . TRBJ2-2 TRBV19 .
CASSLEGDQTVGGDTQYF TGTGCCAGCAGCTTGGAAGGTGATCAGACGGTGGGGGGAGATACGCAGTATTTT . TRBJ2-3 TRBV5-4 .
CASSSTSIDTQYF TGTGCCAGCAGCTCTACATCCATCGATACGCAGTATTTT . TRBJ2-3 TRBV7-7 .
CASSPGFPYEQYF TGTGCCAGCAGCCCGGGGTTCCCCTACGAGCAGTACTTC . TRBJ2-7 TRBV27 .
CASTRNSNQPQHF TGTGCCAGCACAAGAAATAGCAATCAGCCCCAGCATTTT . TRBJ1-5 TRBV6-1 .
CASSFPGEGVEGAFF TGTGCCAGCAGCTTCCCGGGAGAAGGGGTAGAGGGAGCTTTCTTT . TRBJ1-1 TRBV13 .
CASSRGRQGKRETQYF TGCGCCAGCAGCCGAGGTCGACAGGGGAAAAGGGAGACCCAGTACTTC . TRBJ2-5 TRBV4-1 TRBD1
CASSLGGAGYEQYF TGCGCCAGCAGCTTGGGGGGCGCAGGCTACGAGCAGTACTTC . TRBJ2-7 TRBV5-1 .
CASSFTLPLGAGGPETQYF TGTGCCAGCAGCTTCACTCTCCCCCTAGGGGCGGGGGGGCCTGAGACCCAGTACTTC . TRBJ2-5 TRBV11-2 TRBD2
CASSQGQGDEQYF TGTGCCAGCAGCCAAGGACAGGGGGACGAGCAGTACTTC . TRBJ2-7 TRBV4-2 TRBD1
CASSLVPGNEQYF TGTGCCAGCAGCTTAGTTCCGGGTAACGAGCAGTACTTC . TRBJ2-7 TRBV7-2 .
CASSRQGAETQYF TGTGCCAGCTCACGACAGGGGGCAGAGACCCAGTACTTC . TRBJ2-5 TRBV18 TRBD1
CASSQFNEQFF TGCGCCAGCAGCCAGTTCAATGAGCAGTTCTTC few TRBJ2-1 TRBV4-1 .
CASSLREGHAGELFF TGTGCCAGCAGTTTAAGGGAGGGGCACGCCGGGGAGCTGTTTTTT . TRBJ2-2 TRBV6-1 TRBD2